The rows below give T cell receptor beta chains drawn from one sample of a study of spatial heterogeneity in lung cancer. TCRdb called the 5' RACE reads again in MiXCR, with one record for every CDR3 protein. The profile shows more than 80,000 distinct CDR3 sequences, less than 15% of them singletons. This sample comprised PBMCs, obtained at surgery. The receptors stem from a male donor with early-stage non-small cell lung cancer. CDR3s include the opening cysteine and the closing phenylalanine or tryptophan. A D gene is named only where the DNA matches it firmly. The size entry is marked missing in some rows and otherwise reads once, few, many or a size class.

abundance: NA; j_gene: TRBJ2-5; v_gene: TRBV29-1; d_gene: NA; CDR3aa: CSAEGPGQETQYF; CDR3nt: TGCAGCGCTGAGGGTCCAGGACAAGAGACCCAGTACTTC
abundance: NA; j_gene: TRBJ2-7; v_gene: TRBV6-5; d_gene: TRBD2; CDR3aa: CASSLSAPGGPYEQYF; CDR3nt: TGTGCCAGCAGTCTTTCGGCCCCGGGGGGGCCCTACGAGCAGTACTTC
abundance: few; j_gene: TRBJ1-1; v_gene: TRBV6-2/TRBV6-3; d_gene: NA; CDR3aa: CASSWDGLNTEAFF; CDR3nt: TGTGCCAGCAGTTGGGACGGGCTGAACACTGAAGCTTTCTTT
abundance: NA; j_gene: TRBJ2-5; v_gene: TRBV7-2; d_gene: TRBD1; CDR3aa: CASSPGGGVTQYF; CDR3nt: TGTGCCAGCAGCCCAGGGGGCGGGGTGACCCAGTACTTC
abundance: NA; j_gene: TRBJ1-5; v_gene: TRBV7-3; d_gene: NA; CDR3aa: CASSLSQFQPQHF; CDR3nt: TGTGCCAGCAGCTTATCGCAGTTTCAGCCCCAGCATTTT
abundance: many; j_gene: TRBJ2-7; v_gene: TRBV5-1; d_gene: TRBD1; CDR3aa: CASSSTGESSYEQYF; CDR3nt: TGCGCCAGCAGCTCAACAGGGGAAAGCTCCTACGAGCAGTACTTC
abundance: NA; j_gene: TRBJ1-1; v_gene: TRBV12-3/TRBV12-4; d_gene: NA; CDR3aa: CASSSGVRPMNTEAFF; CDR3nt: TGTGCCAGCAGTTCCGGAGTAAGGCCCATGAACACTGAAGCTTTCTTT
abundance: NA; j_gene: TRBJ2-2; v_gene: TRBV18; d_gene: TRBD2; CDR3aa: CASSLISGANTGELFF; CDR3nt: TGTGCCAGCTCACTAATTAGCGGGGCGAACACCGGGGAGCTGTTTTTT
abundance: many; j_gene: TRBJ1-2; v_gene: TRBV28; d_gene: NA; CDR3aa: CASSFRVSHGYTF; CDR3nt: TGTGCCAGCAGTTTTAGGGTCTCTCATGGCTACACCTTC
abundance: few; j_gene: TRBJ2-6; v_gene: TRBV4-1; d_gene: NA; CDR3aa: CASSQVQGTGANVLTF; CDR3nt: TGCGCCAGCAGCCAAGTTCAGGGAACCGGGGCCAACGTCCTGACTTTC
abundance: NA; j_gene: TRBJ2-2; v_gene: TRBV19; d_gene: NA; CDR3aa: CASSTGHANTGELFF; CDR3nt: TGTGCCAGTAGTACCGGACATGCGAACACCGGGGAGCTGTTTTTT
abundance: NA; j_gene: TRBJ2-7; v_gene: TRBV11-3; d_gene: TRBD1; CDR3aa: CASSFRQGKGYEQYF; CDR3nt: TGTGCCAGCAGCTTCCGACAGGGAAAAGGCTACGAGCAGTACTTC
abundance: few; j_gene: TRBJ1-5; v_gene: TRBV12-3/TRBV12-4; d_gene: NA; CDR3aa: CASSIRHLLSNQPQHF; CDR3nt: TGTGCCAGCAGTATAAGACACCTTTTAAGCAATCAGCCCCAGCATTTT